This T cell receptor (beta chain) was documented in a study of cytomegalovirus exposure and HLA in healthy donors. Study-level information: An early release of data contained approximately 80 million unique TCRs, which came from HLA-typed donors.

Study-wide results and caveats: What a later analysis showed was that several of the most significant clusters appeared linked to common viral pathogens. Certain indistinguishable V segments, among them TRBV6-2 and TRBV6-3, were excluded. Versus the approximately 670-donor mean, an Asian-associated ancestry cluster reportedly showed fewer N-insertions in a later analysis.

V was trimmed by 1 base and J by 1 base, leaving 13 bases between them. Germline assignment: CDR1 SGHAT and CDR2 FQNNGV. CDR3 length: 16 amino acids. Details on this clone: The antigen remains unidentified.

Primers included in the PCR were 60 Vbeta and 13 Jbeta primers. TCRdb's table, derived via immunoSEQ multiplex PCR, lists solely in-frame clones and lacks some. Here the sample spans 150,000 to 200,000 clones, about 80% being singletons. The gene calls are TRBV11-2 and TRBJ2-5, with D perhaps matching TRBD2 (5 bases). The sequence derives from a woman in her forties or fifties in good health and CMV-seronegative. Sequencing used PBMCs. In DNA, the CDR3 is TGTGCCAGCAGCTTAGGTTTAGCGCAGCCCCAAGAGACCCAGTACTTC. This translates into CASSLGLAQPQETQYF.